The 26 T cell receptor beta chains in this list originate from one sample, sequenced in a study of human T cells and chemical hapten exposure. Stated time point: patch test 1, 2 weeks after DPC sensitization. Treatment of the sample: therapeutic diphenylcyclopropenone sensitization with weekly scalp DPC. TCRdb itself ran the RACE reads through MiXCR, one entry per CDR3 protein. The sample consists of fewer than 500,000 distinct CDR3 sequences, about 4.4% of them appearing once. The specimen comprised whole blood, sampled in connection with sensitization to the hapten diphenylcyclopropenone (DPC). These receptor sequences come from a woman aged 45 to 65 with alopecia areata. Some clones in this sample may be carry-over from other donors' samples.

This clonotype was detected many times. The rearrangement links TRBV6-6 to TRBJ2-6; D remains unclear. Germline CDR1 reads MNHNY; CDR2 reads SVGAGI (reference sequence). The V and J ends lost 6 bases and 4 bases respectively, with 10 bases between them. The CDR3 contains 14 residues. The CDR3 DNA reads as TGTGCCAGCAGACTTACCGGCGGGGCCAACGTCCTGACTTTC. Its protein is CASRLTGGANVLTF.

This clonotype came up many times. The chain couples TRBV5-1 to TRBJ2-3, with 11 bases fitting TRBD2. The trim removed 5 bases at V and 4 bases at J, leaving 9 bases unmatched. This CDR3 comprises 16 residues. Germline V lookup: CDR1 SGHRS, CDR2 YFSETQ. Written as DNA, the CDR3 is TGCGCCAGCAGGGACGGTTTAGCGGGGGGGCCAGATACGCAGTATTTT. Amino acids: CASRDGLAGGPDTQYF.

This clonotype was detected ten times or more. This sequence joins TRBV29-1 and TRBJ2-1; 13 nucleotides match TRBD2. There are 16 residues in the CDR3. The trim removed 3 bases at V and 8 bases at J, leaving 10 bases unmatched. CDR1 and CDR2 (germline): SQVTM, ANQGSEA. The CDR3: CSVEGLAGKKVDEQFF. CDR3 nucleotides: TGCAGCGTTGAGGGACTAGCGGGAAAGAAGGTGGATGAGCAGTTCTTC.

In this sample, this clonotype turned up many times. The gene calls are TRBV28 and TRBJ2-7, with no clear D. V gave up 6 bases and J gave up 5 bases, with 14 bases separating them. In germline, CDR1 is MDHEN, CDR2 SYDVKM. The CDR3 contains 13 residues. The CDR3: CASSPVLFHEQYF. For the CDR3, the DNA is TGTGCCAGCAGCCCGGTCTTATTCCACGAGCAGTACTTC.

Ten or more counts support this clonotype. In DNA, the CDR3 is TGTGCCAGCAGGTCAGGGGGATACGAGCAGTACTTC. It encodes CASRSGGYEQYF. V is TRBV6-5 and J is TRBJ2-7; 7 nucleotides align to TRBD1. There are 12 residues in the CDR3. Looked up from germline, CDR1 is MNHEY and CDR2 is SVGAGI. V gave up 6 bases and J gave up 4 bases; unmatched junction bases: 3.

This clonotype was picked up many times. The chain uses TRBV11-2 and TRBJ2-7; D not resolved. V lost 5 bases to trimming and J lost 0 bases, with 11 bases between them. Germline V gene data show CDR1 as SGHAT and CDR2 as FQNNGV. The CDR3 spans 14 residues. This CDR3 is CASSPNMGSYEQYF. Here the CDR3 DNA reads TGTGCCAGCAGCCCAAATATGGGCTCCTACGAGCAGTACTTC.

DNA for the CDR3: TGTGCCTGGAGTGAGGAGGGAAAGGGTGAAAAACTGTTTTTT. This sequence encodes CAWSEEGKGEKLFF. The genes are TRBV30 and TRBJ1-4; no definite D call. Germline V gene lookup returns CDR1 GTSNPN and CDR2 SVGIG (reference sequence). The CDR3 spans 14 residues. Trimming took off 1 base at V and 7 bases at J, with 13 bases between the two ends.

This clonotype was seen many times. The CDR3 nucleotides are TGCAGTGCCCCCGGCCGAGGTTCAACTAATGAAAAACTGTTTTTT. It specifies CSAPGRGSTNEKLFF. This rearrangement joins TRBV20-1 to TRBJ1-4; D gene ambiguous. V lost 6 bases and J lost 0, with 14 bases in between. The CDR3 totals 15 residues. Germline assignment: CDR1 DFQATT and CDR2 SNEGSKA (reference sequence).

The table lists this clonotype with many counts. The chain recombines TRBV11-2 with TRBJ2-5; no clear D gene. V shed 3 bases and J shed 0 bases, with 5 bases lying between them. Germline lookup yields CDR1 SGHAT and CDR2 FQNNGV. The CDR3 consists of 13 residues. The CDR3 bases are TGTGCCAGCAGCTTCAAGTACCAAGAGACCCAGTACTTC. Translation gives CASSFKYQETQYF.

This clonotype was seen ten or more times. This sequence joins TRBV12-3 or TRBV12-4 and TRBJ2-7; D call uncertain. CDR3 size: 14 residues. The germline V and J ends were trimmed by 1 base and 1 base, with 8 bases remaining between them. CDR3 coding DNA: TGTGCCAGCAGTTTAGAGCTCGGGTCCTACGAGCAGTACTTC. Its translation is CASSLELGSYEQYF.

This clonotype was seen at least ten times. This chain connects TRBV7-9 to TRBJ2-1, with TRBD2 matching over 7 bases. Germline lookup yields CDR1 SEHNR and CDR2 FQNEAQ (reference sequence). V dropped 1 base and J dropped 4; count of bases not matched to a gene: 10. This CDR3 contains 17 residues. For the CDR3, the DNA is TGTGCCAGCAGCTTAGTACGCCGGCGGGAGACTTACAATGAGCAGTTCTTC. This sequence encodes CASSLVRRRETYNEQFF.

This chain connects TRBV10-3 to TRBJ1-1; no definite D call. CDR3 length: 12 amino acids. V was pared by 7 bases and J by 1 base, with 7 bases between. The germline V gene encodes CDR1 ENHRY and CDR2 SYGVKD. The CDR3 DNA reads TGTGCCATCACCTCCGGGAACACTGAAGCTTTCTTT. Its protein is CAITSGNTEAFF.

This clonotype was detected many times. The chain is built from TRBV7-2 and TRBJ2-4; D is possibly TRBD2 (5 bases). This CDR3 is built from 14 residues. Germline CDR1 is SGHTA and CDR2 is FQGNSA. Trimming took 3 bases from V and 3 from J, leaving 9 bases between them. The CDR3 spells CASSFTSVKNIQYF. The CDR3 DNA reads TGTGCCAGCAGCTTTACTAGTGTCAAAAACATTCAGTACTTC.

This clonotype was seen repeatedly, ten times or more. The rearrangement joins TRBV2 to TRBJ1-3; the D gene is possibly TRBD1 (6 bases). The CDR3 is 15 amino acids. Germline V lookup: CDR1 SNHLY, CDR2 FYNNEI. With 4 bases removed from V and 1 base from J, the gap between germline ends came to 11 bases. The CDR3 reads CASSADRSSGNTIYF. The CDR3 nucleotides are TGTGCCAGCAGTGCCGACAGGTCTTCTGGAAACACCATATATTTT.

This clonotype was observed at least ten times. The chain carries TRBV7-2 and TRBJ2-3; the D is unclear. With 1 base removed from V and 4 bases from J, the gap between germline ends came to 6 bases. Germline V lookup: CDR1 SGHTA, CDR2 FQGNSA. This CDR3 spans 13 amino acids. The CDR3: CASSLGRPDTQYF. CDR3 DNA: TGTGCCAGCAGCTTAGGTCGGCCAGATACGCAGTATTTT.

This clonotype was found many times. The rearrangement joins TRBV27 to TRBJ2-1; 9 bases are a match to TRBD1. The CDR3 has 15 residues. V was clipped by 6 bases and J by 8 bases; unmatched bases: 11. Germline lookup yields CDR1 MNHEY and CDR2 SMNVEV (reference sequence). CDR3 region: CASSLLGQGKDEQFF. CDR3 in DNA: TGTGCCAGCAGCCTATTGGGACAGGGTAAGGATGAGCAGTTCTTC.

This clonotype was observed a few times. The DNA of the CDR3 is TGTGCCAGCAACCAGGACAGGGAAATTTCACCCCTCCACTTT. As protein: CASNQDREISPLHF. The chain employs TRBV28 and TRBJ1-6; TRBD1 agrees at 8 bases. The J segment lost 9 bases and the V segment lost 7 bases, leaving 8 bases of the junction unmatched. The CDR3 has 14 amino acids. Germline CDR1 MDHEN, CDR2 SYDVKM.

There are a few counts of this clonotype. The rearrangement uses TRBV20-1 and TRBJ2-1; 11 bases agree with TRBD2. Losses at the gene ends were 6 bases for V and 4 bases for J; bases not matched to a gene: 8. The CDR3 loop spans 15 amino acids. The V gene's germline CDR1 is DFQATT and CDR2 SNEGSKA (reference sequence). The CDR3 spells CSATSSGGLYNEQFF. CDR3 bases: TGCAGTGCGACCTCTAGCGGGGGGTTATACAATGAGCAGTTCTTC.

This clonotype was seen many times. V usage is TRBV7-9 and J usage is TRBJ1-6, with D hard to call. V lost 1 base and J 8 bases, leaving 6 bases between the germline ends. This CDR3 region has 13 residues. From germline, CDR1 is SEHNR and CDR2 FQNEAQ (reference sequence). The CDR3: CASSLDPDSPLHF. The DNA for the CDR3 is TGTGCCAGCAGCTTAGATCCGGATTCACCCCTCCACTTT. The full variable domain, in which reference TRBV7-9 and TRBJ1-6 provide the parts outside the CDR3, is DTGVSQNPRHKITKRGQNVTFRCDPISEHNRLYWYRQTLGQGPEFLTYFQNEAQLEKSRLLSDRFSAERPKGSFSTLEIQRTEQGDSAMYLCASSLDPDSPLHFGNGTRLTVT.

Turning to this clonotype: This clone may be a read error of a much larger clone one base away. The V gene is TRBV6-2 or TRBV6-3, the J gene TRBJ2-7; 8 bases agree with TRBD2. Germline loops: CDR1 MNHEY, CDR2 SVGEGT. V was clipped by 2 bases and J by 7 bases; unmatched bases: 7. The CDR3 runs 14 residues. The CDR3 DNA reads TGTGCCAGCAGTTACAGAGCGGGAGTTTGGGAGCAGTACTTC. Protein sequence: CASSYRAGVWEQYF.

This clonotype was found a few times. V usage is TRBV7-9 and J usage is TRBJ2-7; D may match TRBD1 or TRBD2 (5 bases each). The CDR3 contains 16 residues. Germline CDR1 reads SEHNR; CDR2 reads FQNEAQ (reference sequence). The germline V and J ends were trimmed by 4 bases and 0 bases, with 16 bases remaining between them. CDR3 nucleotide sequence: TGTGCCAGCAGCTCCCCAGGGACCCCGAGCTCCTACGAGCAGTACTTC. Translating gives CASSSPGTPSSYEQYF.

This clonotype appeared many times. The rearrangement links TRBV12-5 to TRBJ2-1, with D possibly being TRBD1 (5 bases). The CDR3 covers 14 residues. V was clipped by 1 base and J by 8 bases, with 12 bases between them. Germline V lookup: CDR1 LGHNT, CDR2 FRNRAP. DNA for the CDR3: TGTGCTAGTGGTTTGGCCAAACAGGTACATGAGCAGTTCTTC. Its translation is CASGLAKQVHEQFF.

This chain uses TRBV20-1 with TRBJ1-2, with D perhaps TRBD1 (5 bases). Germline loops: CDR1 DFQATT, CDR2 SNEGSKA (reference sequence). CDR3 length equals 13 residues. The ends were cut back, 6 bases at V and 3 bases at J, with 14 bases in the middle. The CDR3 region is CSAPTRQHYGYTF. The CDR3 nucleotides read TGCAGTGCCCCCACCCGACAGCACTATGGCTACACCTTC.

This chain joins TRBV4-3 and TRBJ2-1, with 11 bases that match TRBD1. CDR1 is LGHNA, CDR2 YSLEER, per germline. The CDR3 length is 18 residues. J lost 6 bases, V lost 3 bases, and 13 bases had no gene match. CDR3 residues: CASSHQLRGQGARNEQFF. In DNA, the CDR3 is TGCGCCAGCAGCCACCAACTCCGAGGACAGGGGGCGCGCAATGAGCAGTTCTTC.

This clonotype was counted at least ten times. At one boundary the junction diverges from the germline segment, which might be a read error. The V call is TRBV3-1, the J call TRBJ2-3, with D uncertain. Germline assignment: CDR1 LGHDT and CDR2 YNNKEL (reference sequence). This CDR3 comprises 12 residues. CDR3 loop: CASSQVTDTQYF. CDR3 DNA sequence: TGTGCCAGCAGTCAAGTAACAGATACGCAGTATTTT.

At least ten counts were recorded for this clonotype. The rearrangement uses TRBV20-1 and TRBJ2-7; D possibly corresponds to TRBD2 (6 bases). The V end was cut by 6 bases, the J end by 2 bases, with 14 bases between. This CDR3 region has 13 residues. Germline CDR1 DFQATT, CDR2 SNEGSKA (reference sequence). CDR3 region: CSATGTAAYEQYF. The CDR3 DNA reads TGCAGTGCAACCGGGACTGCAGCCTACGAGCAGTACTTC.